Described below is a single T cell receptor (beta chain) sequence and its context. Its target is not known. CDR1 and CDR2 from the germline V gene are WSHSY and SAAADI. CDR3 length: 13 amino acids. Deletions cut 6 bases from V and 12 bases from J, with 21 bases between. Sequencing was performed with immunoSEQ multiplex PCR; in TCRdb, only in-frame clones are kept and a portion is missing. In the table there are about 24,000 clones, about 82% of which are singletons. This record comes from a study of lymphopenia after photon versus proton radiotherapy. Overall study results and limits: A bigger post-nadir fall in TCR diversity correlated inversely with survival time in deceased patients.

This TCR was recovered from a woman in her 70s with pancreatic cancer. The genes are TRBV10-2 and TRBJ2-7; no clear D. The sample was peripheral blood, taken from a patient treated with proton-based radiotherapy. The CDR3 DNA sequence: TGCGCCAGCAGAGATAGAATTCTGGGAAGGATGTACTTC. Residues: CASRDRILGRMYF.